This TCR beta chain was captured by sequencing in a study of response to subunit inactivated influenza vaccine. There are 13 residues in the CDR3. Germline-derived CDR1 and CDR2 are SGHRS and YFSETQ. V was cut by 4 bases and J by 2 bases, with 10 bases left in between. TCRdb fed the RT-PCR reads into MiXCR, producing one record per CDR3 protein. The sample holds hundreds of thousands of distinct CDR3 sequences, less than 10% seen once. The sequence derives from a man in his fifties or sixties who received an inactivated influenza vaccine. The starting material was PBMCs from blood, obtained about 23 months after vaccination. The J gene is TRBJ2-7, the V gene TRBV5-1, with D possibly being TRBD1 (5 bases). The CDR3 loop reads CASSDQGPYEQYF. The CDR3 coding sequence is TGCGCCAGCAGCGATCAGGGCCCCTACGAGCAGTACTTC.